The 12 T cell receptor beta chains reported below all come from one sample, sequenced in a study of cytomegalovirus exposure and HLA in healthy donors. 60 Vbeta and 13 Jbeta primers were used in PCR. Data came from immunoSEQ multiplex PCR; TCRdb stores just in-frame clones and leaves some out. The sample has about 150,000 clones, about 80% seen once. Sequencing was done on a sample of PBMCs. The receptors derive from a woman aged 45-65 years in good health and CMV-seropositive.

Remarks on this clone: An end of the junction differs from the germline gene, which may be a read error. The chain employs TRBV7-9 and TRBJ1-3, with TRBD1 matching over 7 bases. CDR3 length equals 15 residues. Germline V CDR1 and CDR2: SEHNR, FQNEAQ (reference sequence). The CDR3 protein is CSSNSPGGRGNTIYF. The DNA of the CDR3 is TGTTCCAGCAATAGCCCAGGGGGAAGAGGAAACACCATATATTTT.

This clone was seen only once. The gene calls are TRBV30 and TRBJ2-7, with D uncertain. The CDR3 is made up of 12 amino acids. CDR1 is GTSNPN, CDR2 SVGIG, per germline (reference sequence). V dropped 7 bases and J dropped 2 bases, with 12 bases sitting between them. CDR3 protein: CAFWADPYEQYF. DNA of the CDR3: TGTGCCTTTTGGGCAGACCCCTACGAGCAGTACTTC. Drawing the rest from reference TRBV30 and TRBJ2-7, the complete variable domain is SQTIHQWPATLVQPVGSPLSLECTVEGTSNPNLYWYRQAAGRGLQLLFYSVGIGQISSEVPQNLSASRPQDRQFILSSKKLLLSDSGFYLCAFWADPYEQYFGPGTRLTVT.

DNA for the CDR3: TGTGCCAGCAGTGAATACAGGGTCTCCGGCACTGAAGCTTTCTTT. Its protein product is CASSEYRVSGTEAFF. This chain joins TRBV6-1 and TRBJ1-1; possibly TRBD1 for D (6 bases). V lost 2 bases and J 4 bases, leaving 14 bases between the germline ends. The CDR3 runs 15 residues. Germline-derived CDR1 and CDR2 are MNHNS and SASEGT.

This clone showed up just a few times. The rearrangement joins TRBV6-5 to TRBJ1-2; D is unresolved. The germline V gene encodes CDR1 MNHEY and CDR2 SVGAGI. Deletions cut 0 bases from V and 8 bases from J, with 10 bases between. CDR3 length equals 13 residues. CDR3 amino acids: CASSYSRAKGYTF. The CDR3 nucleotides are TGTGCCAGCAGTTACTCGAGGGCTAAGGGCTACACCTTC.

The chain couples TRBV7-3 to TRBJ2-3; 9 bases are a match to TRBD2. The ends lost 1 base at V and 1 base at J; junction bases unmatched: 0. The germline V gene has CDR1 SGHTA and CDR2 FQGTGA. The CDR3 loop spans 15 amino acids. The CDR3 DNA follows: TGTGCCAGCAGCTTAAGACTAGCGGGCACAGATACGCAGTATTTT. Translating it yields CASSLRLAGTDTQYF.

In this sample, this clone turned up once. The V call is TRBV4-1, the J call TRBJ2-1; the match to TRBD1 covers 10 bases. The V and J ends lost 0 bases and 5 bases, in that order; junction bases with no gene match: 4. This CDR3 comprises 16 residues. Germline V CDR1 and CDR2: MGHRA, YSYEKL. This chain's CDR3 is CASSQDGGTGDNEQFF. DNA of the CDR3: TGCGCCAGCAGCCAAGATGGGGGGACAGGGGACAATGAGCAGTTCTTC.

The gene calls are TRBV28 and TRBJ2-4; D not resolved. V shed 3 bases and J shed 8 bases, with 8 bases lying between them. Germline V CDR1 and CDR2: MDHEN, SYDVKM. The CDR3 consists of 12 residues. The CDR3 loop is CASSLLRDIQYF. As DNA, the CDR3 is TGTGCCAGCAGTTTGCTACGGGACATTCAGTACTTC.

This chain uses TRBV7-8 with TRBJ2-5; perhaps TRBD2 as D (5 bases). Trimming stripped 1 base from V and 2 bases from J, with 14 bases between. The CDR3 is 16 amino acids. Germline-derived CDR1 and CDR2 are SGHVS and FQNEAQ. The CDR3 coding sequence is TGTGCCAGCAGCTTAGGGTTCGCTGGGAGTCAAGAGACCCAGTACTTC. This sequence encodes CASSLGFAGSQETQYF. The full variable domain, completed using reference TRBV7-8 and TRBJ2-5, is GAGVSQSPRYKVAKRGQDVALRCDPISGHVSLFWYQQALGQGPEFLTYFQNEAQLDKSGLPSDRFFAERPEGSVSTLKIQRTQQEDSAVYLCASSLGFAGSQETQYFGPGTRLLVL.

V gene TRBV28 combines with J gene TRBJ2-1; TRBD1 matches at 12 bases. Germline trimming cut 5 bases from V and 9 bases from J; bases unmatched to any gene: 5. Per germline, CDR1 MDHEN and CDR2 SYDVKM. The CDR3 spans 14 residues. The CDR3 nucleotides read TGTGCCAGCAGTCGGGACAGGGGGCCTTTTGAGCAGTTCTTC. As protein: CASSRDRGPFEQFF. The full variable domain, its missing parts supplied by reference TRBV28 and TRBJ2-1, is DVKVTQSSRYLVKRTGEKVFLECVQDMDHENMFWYRQDPGLGLRLIYFSYDVKMKEKGDIPEGYSVSREKKERFSLILESASTNQTSMYLCASSRDRGPFEQFFGPGTRLTVL.

The chain recombines TRBV7-8 with TRBJ2-7; TRBD1 aligns across 7 bases. Germline values: CDR1 SGHVS, CDR2 FQNEAQ. The CDR3 is 14 amino acids. V was clipped by 4 bases and J by 6 bases; unmatched bases: 9. Here the CDR3 DNA reads TGTGCCAGCAGCTCAATTAATACAGGGGCCGAGCAGTACTTC. It translates to CASSSINTGAEQYF. Based on the CDR3 plus reference TRBV7-8 and TRBJ2-7, the full variable domain is GAGVSQSPRYKVAKRGQDVALRCDPISGHVSLFWYQQALGQGPEFLTYFQNEAQLDKSGLPSDRFFAERPEGSVSTLKIQRTQQEDSAVYLCASSSINTGAEQYFGPGTRLTVT.

The rearrangement joins TRBV7-6 to TRBJ1-6, with D hard to call. Germline V gives CDR1 SGHVS, CDR2 FNYEAQ. This CDR3 has 15 amino acids. The germline V and J ends were trimmed by 5 bases and 0 bases, with 8 bases remaining between them. The CDR3, as DNA: TGTGCCAGCAGCAAAGGGAGCTCCTATAATTCACCCCTCCACTTT. It specifies CASSKGSSYNSPLHF.

The rearrangement links TRBV18 to TRBJ2-5, with TRBD1 as a possible D gene (6 bases). The CDR3 is 15 amino acids. Germline assignment: CDR1 KGHSH and CDR2 LQKENI. The V gene lost 4 bases and the J gene lost 2 bases, with 14 bases spanning the gap. The CDR3: CASSRSTGLQETQYF. In DNA form, the CDR3 reads TGTGCCAGCTCACGTTCTACAGGGCTACAAGAGACCCAGTACTTC.